This T cell receptor (beta chain) emerged from a study of T cell responses to AZD1222 COVID-19 vaccine. Sequencing used immunoSEQ multiplex PCR; TCRdb keeps in-frame clones, though not all of them. The data show 95,000 to 150,000 clones, approximately 88% seen once. Germline CDR1 and CDR2: GTSNPN and SVGIG (reference sequence). Trimming took 2 bases from V and 3 from J, leaving 5 bases between them. This CDR3 is 12 amino acids long. This clone was picked up one time. The sequences come from peripheral blood, collected on day 0 of AZD1222 vaccination. The rearrangement uses TRBV30 and TRBJ2-1; D is possibly TRBD2 (5 bases). The clonotype comes from an adult in good health. CDR3: CAWSRDYNEQFF. The CDR3 DNA follows: TGTGCCTGGAGTCGGGACTACAATGAGCAGTTCTTC. The full variable domain, with the rest looked up from reference TRBV30 and TRBJ2-1, is SQTIHQWPATLVQPVGSPLSLECTVEGTSNPNLYWYRQAAGRGLQLLFYSVGIGQISSEVPQNLSASRPQDRQFILSSKKLLLSDSGFYLCAWSRDYNEQFFGPGTRLTVL.